The entry below gives a single T cell receptor (beta chain) sequence along with its context. The antigen it recognizes is unknown. Base quality data are lacking; no much larger clone is found one base away. Including cysteine and phenylalanine, the CDR3 has 14 amino acids. Only the CDR3 part of the read is kept: 42 bases, read in frame from the first base. V is clipped by 7 bases and J by 0 bases, and the sequence between their germline boundaries is 12 bases long. CDR1 and CDR2 are read off the germline V gene as SNHLY and FYNNEI. This record comes from a study of blood T cell repertoires in COVID-19 (TCRdb year 2020). Looking at the study overall: Samples covering the acute and convalescent phases of COVID-19 were provided by collaborators in the United States, Italy and Spain. Where HLA class I and class II types were available, the types were taken from metadata supplied by the sample provider, not from assay-based typing. The dataset comprised deeply sampled blood TCRbeta repertoires from subjects exposed to, actively infected with, or recovered from COVID-19. The repertoires were released in a freely available public database intended as a resource for research on the immune response to SARS-CoV-2. The sample metadata nearly always contained a de-identified subject ID, COVID-19 status, age in years and sex. The samples were drawn from the first 160 participants of the ongoing ImmuneRACE study and from 1,254 subjects provided by 6 global collaborators. The prospective study material was composed of cDNA or gDNA derived from T cells, B-cell-depleted T cells, or PBMCs. What the work shows at the level of the full study, not this receptor alone: How much clinical and demographic metadata was included differed by source and by participant, and the metadata was provided uncurated.

TCRbeta CDR3 regions were amplified from genomic DNA by means of the immunoSEQ Assay, a bias-controlled multiplex PCR. In the paper's pipeline: The number of nucleated cells in each sample was estimated by amplification of reference gene primers within the assay. To quantify the absolute abundance of each unique TCRbeta CDR3 rearrangement, sequence reads were collapsed and filtered. For each sample, productive Simpson clonality was calculated as the square root of Simpson's diversity index across productive rearrangements. TCRdb took over this immuneACCESS table, retaining in-frame rearrangements with V and J assigned. Such tables are incomplete; in checked studies, under half of the missing clones stem from an unresolved V gene, and the remainder is unexplained. V, J and clone size are taken as reported in that table, and D and trimming were inferred from the DNA itself. The sample table holds about 220,000 clones, of which 70% to 90% were seen once. Jointly, the top ten make up over 2% of the sample.

Enrolling through a virtual design, the prospective study's participants ranged in age from roughly 18 to 95 years and lived across about two dozen United States geographic areas. To assign participants to cohorts, the prospective study relied on clinical history that participants themselves reported in a screening survey and a study questionnaire. In the prospective study, whole blood, serum and a nasopharyngeal or oropharyngeal swab were collected from each participant by mobile phlebotomists. Participants in the prospective study had the option to provide additional blood draws and questionnaires over a roughly 2-month period. Prospective study blood samples were shipped either frozen or at room temperature before DNA extraction.

The receptor chain draws on TRBV2 and TRBJ1-1; the D gene is unclear. Sequenced input: PBMCs or T cells enriched from blood (not recorded which). The TCR sequence derives from a woman aged 35 to 49 with acute COVID-19. The DNA sequence is TGTGCCAGCAAAAGGAATGACATGAACACTGAAGCTTTCTTT. The resulting protein is CASKRNDMNTEAFF.